The T cell receptor (beta chain) under discussion was sequenced for a study of shared clonotypes between healthy human individuals. Overall study results and limits: Among donors, clonotype sharing was expected to be affected by sequencing depth. Shared clonotypes: about 4.6% naive CD4, roughly 3.8% naive CD8, around 2.4% memory CD4, 0.4% memory CD8.

Comment on this clone: Its antigen is still unknown.

Using immunoSEQ multiplex PCR, the repertoire was profiled, and TCRdb retains in-frame clones only, with some absent. The sample lists 2,500,000 or so clones; under 95% were seen once. Each of the donors was a healthy adult who was HIV-negative and had not had a recent acute infection or vaccination. The donors, all of them Caucasian adults, lived in Nashville, Tennessee. The receptor was isolated from a man aged 18 to 29 in good health. Some clones in this sample may be carry-over from other donors' samples. Sequences were obtained from naive CD4+ T cells from PBMCs. Indicated subset: CD45RA+ positively selected.

CDR3 amino acids: CASSPGTSPGELFF. DNA of the CDR3: TGCGCCAGCAGCCCGGGGACTAGCCCCGGGGAGCTGTTTTTT. This chain joins TRBV5-1 and TRBJ2-2, with 9 bases that match TRBD2. The CDR3 runs to 14 residues. The germline gives CDR1 SGHRS, CDR2 YFSETQ. The trim removed 4 bases at V and 6 bases at J, leaving 4 bases unmatched.